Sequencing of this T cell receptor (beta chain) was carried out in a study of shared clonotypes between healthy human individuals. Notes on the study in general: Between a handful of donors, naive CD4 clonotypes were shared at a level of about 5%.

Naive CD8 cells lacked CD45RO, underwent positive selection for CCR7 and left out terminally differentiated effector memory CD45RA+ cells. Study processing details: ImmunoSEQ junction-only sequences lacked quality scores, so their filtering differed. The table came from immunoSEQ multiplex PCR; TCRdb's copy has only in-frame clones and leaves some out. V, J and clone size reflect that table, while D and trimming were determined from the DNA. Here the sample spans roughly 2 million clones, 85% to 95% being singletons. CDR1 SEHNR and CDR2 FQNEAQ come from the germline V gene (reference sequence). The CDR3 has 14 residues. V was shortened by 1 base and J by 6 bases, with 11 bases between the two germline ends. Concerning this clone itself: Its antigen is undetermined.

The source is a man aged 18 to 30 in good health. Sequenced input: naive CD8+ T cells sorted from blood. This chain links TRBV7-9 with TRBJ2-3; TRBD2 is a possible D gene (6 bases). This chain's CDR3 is CASSLGTGVDTQYF. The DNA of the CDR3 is TGTGCCAGCAGCTTAGGGACGGGGGTGGATACGCAGTATTTT.